The 29 T cell receptor beta chains in this list originate from one sample, sequenced in a study of blood T cell repertoires in COVID-19. The repertoire was sequenced with immunoSEQ multiplex PCR; TCRdb's copy has only in-frame clones and lacks some. Found here are around 250,000 clones, 85% to 90% of them singletons; the top ten hold less than 0.9%. Sequencing was performed on PBMCs or T cells enriched from blood (not recorded which). The source of these receptors is a man aged 50-59 years who had been exposed to COVID-19.

The chain combines TRBV28 with TRBJ2-1, with D possibly TRBD2 on 6 matching bases. V lost 4 bases to trimming and J lost 0 bases, with 10 bases between them. The CDR3 covers 15 residues. CDR1 and CDR2 (germline): MDHEN, SYDVKM. CDR3 nucleotides: TGTGCCAGCAGTTGGGGGGAGAGCTCCTACAATGAGCAGTTCTTC. This encodes CASSWGESSYNEQFF.

The sample holds a few counts of this clone. The J gene is TRBJ2-2, the V gene TRBV7-6, with D tentatively TRBD1 (5 bases). Trimming stripped 5 bases from V and 4 bases from J, with 14 bases between. CDR3 length: 15 amino acids. Germline lookup yields CDR1 SGHVS and CDR2 FNYEAQ. Written as DNA, the CDR3 is TGTGCCAGCAGCGCGAGACAGCCGTCCACCGGGGAGCTGTTTTTT. This gives the protein CASSARQPSTGELFF. Full variable domain (missing parts from reference TRBV7-6 and TRBJ2-2): GAGVSQSPRYKVTKRGQDVALRCDPISGHVSLYWYRQALGQGPEFLTYFNYEAQQDKSGLPNDRFSAERPEGSISTLTIQRTEQRDSAMYRCASSARQPSTGELFFGEGSRLTVL.

This chain uses TRBV13 with TRBJ2-1; TRBD2 matches 7 bases. V lost 0 bases, J lost 7 bases, and 6 bases stayed unmatched. Per germline, CDR1 PRHDT and CDR2 FYEKMQ (reference sequence). CDR3 size: 15 residues. DNA for the CDR3: TGTGCCAGCAGCTTAGGCCTGGGAGGGGTAAATGAGCAGTTCTTC. The encoded protein is CASSLGLGGVNEQFF.

This chain connects TRBV5-1 to TRBJ1-2; TRBD1 aligns across 7 bases. V lost 3 bases to trimming and J lost 7 bases; unmatched junction nucleotides: 9. The CDR3 is 14 amino acids. The germline gives CDR1 SGHRS, CDR2 YFSETQ. CDR3 in DNA: TGCGCCAGCAGCTATTTAGGACAGGATGGTGGCTACACCTTC. It is translated as CASSYLGQDGGYTF.

The chain links TRBV6-6 to TRBJ1-5; 7 bases are a match to TRBD1. From germline, CDR1 is MNHNY and CDR2 SVGAGI (reference sequence). Germline trimming cut 7 bases from V and 6 bases from J; bases unmatched to any gene: 12. The CDR3 loop spans 15 amino acids. The CDR3 loop reads CASMKEQGFAQPQHF. The CDR3 nucleotides read TGTGCCAGCATGAAAGAACAGGGGTTCGCTCAGCCCCAGCATTTT.

The V call is TRBV7-9, the J call TRBJ2-7; the D is unclear. Trimming pared 11 bases from V and 4 bases from J, leaving 15 bases between. This CDR3 spans 12 amino acids. The germline V gene has CDR1 SEHNR and CDR2 FQNEAQ (reference sequence). The CDR3 is CAGSTFSYEQYF. The CDR3 nucleotides read TGTGCCGGATCGACTTTCTCTTACGAGCAGTACTTC.

J is TRBJ2-7 and V is TRBV13, with TRBD1 identical over 7 bases. CDR3 length equals 16 residues. The V and J ends lost 5 bases and 1 base, in that order; junction bases with no gene match: 11. Looked up from germline, CDR1 is PRHDT and CDR2 is FYEKMQ (reference sequence). For the CDR3, the DNA is TGTGCCAGCAGCGCAGCCCCCGGGACAGCGTCCTACGAGCAGTACTTC. Its protein is CASSAAPGTASYEQYF.

V usage is TRBV5-4 and J usage is TRBJ1-2, with D possibly TRBD1 on 5 matching bases. The CDR3 loop spans 14 amino acids. From germline, CDR1 is SGHNT and CDR2 YYREEE (reference sequence). Trimming took 2 bases from V and 1 from J, leaving 9 bases between them. This CDR3 is CASSFDQGNYGYTF. The CDR3, as DNA: TGTGCCAGCAGCTTTGACCAGGGTAACTATGGCTACACCTTC.

The rearrangement links TRBV24-1 to TRBJ1-5, with a tentative D call TRBD1 (6 bases). There are 15 residues in the CDR3. The germline CDR1 and CDR2 sequences are KGHDR and SFDVKD. The ends were cut back, 2 bases at V and 10 bases at J, with 17 bases in the middle. The DNA of the CDR3 is TGTGCCACCAGTGATTCCGGGACAACTTATTTACCCCAGCATTTT. This codes for CATSDSGTTYLPQHF.

The chain couples TRBV6-5 to TRBJ2-6; tentatively, D is TRBD2 (5 bases). The CDR3 is 11 amino acids. Trimming cost V 8 bases and J 19 bases, with 18 bases left between them. The germline V gene encodes CDR1 MNHEY and CDR2 SVGAGI. The CDR3 loop reads CASRGSLLGTF. CDR3 DNA: TGTGCCAGCCGGGGTTCTCTCCTCGGAACTTTC.

This sequence joins TRBV11-2 and TRBJ1-6; D unclear. The CDR3 has 13 residues. The V end lost 5 bases, the J end lost 9 bases, and 11 bases lay between the germline ends. Germline values: CDR1 SGHAT, CDR2 FQNNGV. The CDR3 loop reads CASSPAPGSPLHF. The CDR3 DNA reads TGTGCCAGCAGCCCCGCGCCGGGTTCACCCCTCCACTTT. Supplemented by reference TRBV11-2 and TRBJ1-6, the full variable domain reads EAGVAQSPRYKIIEKRQSVAFWCNPISGHATLYWYQQILGQGPKLLIQFQNNGVVDDSQLPKDRFSAERLKGVDSTLKIQPAKLEDSAVYLCASSPAPGSPLHFGNGTRLTVT.

CDR3 amino acids: CASRDTQISPWHF. CDR3 sequence (DNA): TGTGCCAGCAGGGATACACAGATCAGCCCGTGGCATTTT. The V gene is TRBV2, the J gene TRBJ1-5; D ambiguous. Trimming took off 6 bases at V and 15 bases at J, with 21 bases between the two ends. CDR1 is SNHLY, CDR2 FYNNEI, per germline. This CDR3 is built from 13 residues.

The gene calls are TRBV18 and TRBJ2-1; TRBD2 might be the D (5 bases). Germline V gene lookup returns CDR1 KGHSH and CDR2 LQKENI. The CDR3 runs 13 residues. Trimming left V 4 bases short and J 3 bases short, with 7 bases between. DNA for the CDR3: TGTGCCAGCTCACGAGCGGTCTACAATGAGCAGTTCTTC. Translation: CASSRAVYNEQFF. The variable domain in full, completed from reference TRBV18 and TRBJ2-1, reads NAGVMQNPRHLVRRRGQEARLRCSPMKGHSHVYWYRQLPEEGLKFMVYLQKENIIDESGMPKERFSAEFPKEGPSILRIQQVVRGDSAAYFCASSRAVYNEQFFGPGTRLTVL.

The genes are TRBV20-1 and TRBJ2-5; D remains unclear. Trimming cost V 3 bases and J 5 bases, with 7 bases left between them. CDR1 is DFQATT and CDR2 is SNEGSKA in the germline V gene (reference sequence). This CDR3 has 11 residues. This CDR3 is CSARAWETQYF. The CDR3 nucleotides read TGCAGTGCTAGGGCCTGGGAGACCCAGTACTTC.

V gene TRBV3-1 (or the pseudogene TRBV3-2) combines with J gene TRBJ1-6; D possibly corresponds to TRBD1 (6 bases). Germline CDR1 LGHDT, CDR2 YNNKEL (reference sequence). The CDR3 runs 10 residues. V was pared by 11 bases and J by 15 bases, with 14 bases between. The CDR3 DNA sequence: TGTGCCGCGGGAGGGGGGGTCCTCCACTTT. This translates into CAAGGGVLHF.

The chain recombines TRBV27 with TRBJ2-7; the match to TRBD2 covers 9 bases. The CDR3 is made up of 15 amino acids. After removal of 0 bases from V and 6 bases from J, the junction contained 6 bases not matched to a gene. Germline V gene data show CDR1 as MNHEY and CDR2 as SMNVEV (reference sequence). The CDR3 nucleotides read TGTGCCAGCAGTTTATCTCCGGGACTAGCTACCGAGCAGTACGTC. Translating it yields CASSLSPGLATEQYV.

The rearrangement uses TRBV2 and TRBJ1-6; 11 nucleotides align to TRBD1. V lost 7 bases to trimming and J lost 9 bases; unmatched junction nucleotides: 5. Per germline, CDR1 SNHLY and CDR2 FYNNEI. The CDR3 has 14 residues. The CDR3, as DNA: TGTGCCAGCACTATGGGGACAGGGGGTTCACCCCTCCACTTT. It is translated as CASTMGTGGSPLHF.

The genes are TRBV9 and TRBJ1-1; tentatively, D is TRBD1 (5 bases). Germline V gene lookup returns CDR1 SGDLS and CDR2 YYNGEE. V lost 4 bases to trimming and J lost 1 base, with 8 bases between them. CDR3 length equals 13 residues. CDR3 amino acids: CASSFGQNTEAFF. In DNA, the CDR3 is TGTGCCAGCAGCTTCGGACAGAACACTGAAGCTTTCTTT.

V and J are TRBV9 and TRBJ2-3; no firm D call. The V end was cut by 0 bases, the J end by 3 bases, with 8 bases between. The CDR3 is made up of 14 amino acids. The V gene's germline CDR1 is SGDLS and CDR2 YYNGEE. The CDR3 DNA reads as TGTGCCAGCAGCGTAGACTTGAGGACAGATACGCAGTATTTT. Protein sequence: CASSVDLRTDTQYF. Full variable domain (remainder filled in from reference TRBV9 and TRBJ2-3): DSGVTQTPKHLITATGQRVTLRCSPRSGDLSVYWYQQSLDQGLQFLIQYYNGEERAKGNILERFSAQQFPDLHSELNLSSLELGDSALYFCASSVDLRTDTQYFGPGTRLTVL.

The chain combines TRBV24-1 with TRBJ2-2; TRBD1 aligns across 7 bases. This CDR3 is built from 15 residues. CDR1 KGHDR and CDR2 SFDVKD come from the germline V gene. With 6 bases clipped from V and 0 bases from J, the junction kept 3 bases outside the gene matches. CDR3 nucleotides: TGTGCCACCAGTAGACAGGGCGCGAACACCGGGGAGCTGTTTTTT. It specifies CATSRQGANTGELFF.

This clone was observed a single time. This chain uses TRBV16 with TRBJ2-7; D is ambiguous. Trimming stripped 5 bases from V and 0 bases from J, with 5 bases between. The CDR3 has 12 residues. Germline V gives CDR1 KGHSY, CDR2 FQNENV. The CDR3 region is CASSSSSYEQYF. The DNA of the CDR3 is TGTGCCAGCAGCTCCAGCTCCTACGAGCAGTACTTC. Together with reference TRBV16 and TRBJ2-7, the CDR3 gives the full variable domain: GEEVAQTPKHLVRGEGQKAKLYCAPIKGHSYVFWYQQVLKNEFKFLISFQNENVFDETGMPKERFSAKCLPNSPCSLEIQATKLEDSAVYFCASSSSSYEQYFGPGTRLTVT.

J is TRBJ1-2 and V is TRBV30; 9 nucleotides align to TRBD1. The V gene's germline CDR1 is GTSNPN and CDR2 SVGIG (reference sequence). The CDR3 has 15 residues. After removal of 2 bases from V and 4 bases from J, the junction contained 8 bases not matched to a gene. Here the CDR3 reads CAWSLPDRGSYGYTF. The CDR3 DNA reads TGTGCCTGGAGTCTCCCCGACAGGGGGTCCTATGGCTACACCTTC.

V gene TRBV7-8 combines with J gene TRBJ1-2; tentatively, D is TRBD1 (5 bases). V was shortened by 5 bases and J by 3 bases, with 19 bases between the two germline ends. The CDR3 loop spans 16 amino acids. Germline V gene data show CDR1 as SGHVS and CDR2 as FQNEAQ. The CDR3 nucleotides are TGTGCCAGCAGCGAAGGTGGGGAGGGGCAATACTATGGCTACACCTTC. Protein: CASSEGGEGQYYGYTF.

This clone came up a few times. This rearrangement joins TRBV27 to TRBJ2-5, with TRBD2 matching 12 bases. V was clipped by 6 bases and J by 1 base; unmatched bases: 6. There are 16 residues in the CDR3. The germline gives CDR1 MNHEY, CDR2 SMNVEV (reference sequence). The CDR3 region is CASRRLAGVSQETQYF. The DNA of the CDR3 is TGTGCCAGCAGGAGACTAGCGGGGGTAAGCCAAGAGACCCAGTACTTC.

The rearrangement links TRBV9 to TRBJ2-1; 11 nucleotides align to TRBD2. The V gene end was trimmed by 4 bases and the J gene end by 8 bases; junction bases not matched to a gene: 8. The CDR3 extends over 15 amino acids. Germline V gene lookup returns CDR1 SGDLS and CDR2 YYNGEE. The DNA of the CDR3 is TGTGCCAGCAGCCTTACTAGCGGGAGTAGTTATGAGCAGTTCTTC. This gives the protein CASSLTSGSSYEQFF. Looking up the rest from reference TRBV9 and TRBJ2-1 gives the full variable domain: DSGVTQTPKHLITATGQRVTLRCSPRSGDLSVYWYQQSLDQGLQFLIQYYNGEERAKGNILERFSAQQFPDLHSELNLSSLELGDSALYFCASSLTSGSSYEQFFGPGTRLTVL.

The rearrangement links TRBV19 to TRBJ2-1, with 7 bases aligning to TRBD2. Losses at the gene ends were 3 bases for V and 4 bases for J; bases not matched to a gene: 12. This CDR3 spans 17 amino acids. CDR1 LNHDA and CDR2 SQIVND come from the germline V gene (reference sequence). CDR3 region: CASSIPSGVVGYNEQFF. In DNA, the CDR3 is TGTGCCAGTAGTATCCCTAGCGGAGTAGTGGGGTACAATGAGCAGTTCTTC.

The rearrangement links TRBV6-5 to TRBJ1-1; possibly TRBD1 for D (5 bases). The CDR3 has 14 amino acids. Germline V gene lookup returns CDR1 MNHEY and CDR2 SVGAGI. The ends were cut back, 3 bases at V and 8 bases at J, with 16 bases in the middle. This CDR3 reads CASSYTRGEVEAFF. CDR3 nucleotides: TGTGCCAGCAGTTATACGCGGGGGGAGGTGGAAGCTTTCTTT.

Concerning this clone: This same CDR3 is encoded by further DNA sequences in the sample. V is TRBV5-1 and J is TRBJ1-2; a weak D match, TRBD1 (5 bases). V was pared by 0 bases and J by 2 bases, with 8 bases between. In germline, CDR1 is SGHRS, CDR2 YFSETQ. The CDR3 is 14 amino acids. CDR3 coding DNA: TGCGCCAGCAGCTTGGTGGCAGGGAACTATGGCTACACCTTC. Its protein product is CASSLVAGNYGYTF.

This clone appeared a few times. V is TRBV28 and J is TRBJ2-7, with 7 bases lining up with TRBD1. Germline CDR1 is MDHEN and CDR2 is SYDVKM. The length of the CDR3 is 13 residues. J was trimmed by 4 bases and V by 2 bases; bases with no gene match: 2. The CDR3 sequence is CASSLRQGYEQYF. The CDR3 nucleotides are TGTGCCAGCAGTTTACGACAGGGTTACGAGCAGTACTTC.